This paragraph reports one TCR beta chain. This specimen comes from a study of blood T cell repertoires in COVID-19. Produced via immunoSEQ multiplex PCR; TCRdb's table is partial and in-frame only. The sample records 150,000 to 200,000 clones, over 90% being singletons. CDR3 length equals 15 residues. The trim removed 3 bases at V and 8 bases at J, leaving 8 bases unmatched. The germline gives CDR1 MDHEN, CDR2 SYDVKM. The sequenced sample was peripheral blood. This TCR was recovered from a woman in her fifties or sixties with COVID-19, enrolled during active disease. The chain combines TRBV28 with TRBJ1-3; 9 nucleotides agree with TRBD1. CDR3 region: CASSFQTGGRDTIYF. The CDR3 region has the DNA TGTGCCAGCAGTTTCCAGACAGGGGGTAGGGACACCATATATTTT. Complete variable domain (other parts from reference TRBV28 and TRBJ1-3): DVKVTQSSRYLVKRTGEKVFLECVQDMDHENMFWYRQDPGLGLRLIYFSYDVKMKEKGDIPEGYSVSREKKERFSLILESASTNQTSMYLCASSFQTGGRDTIYFGEGSWLTVV.